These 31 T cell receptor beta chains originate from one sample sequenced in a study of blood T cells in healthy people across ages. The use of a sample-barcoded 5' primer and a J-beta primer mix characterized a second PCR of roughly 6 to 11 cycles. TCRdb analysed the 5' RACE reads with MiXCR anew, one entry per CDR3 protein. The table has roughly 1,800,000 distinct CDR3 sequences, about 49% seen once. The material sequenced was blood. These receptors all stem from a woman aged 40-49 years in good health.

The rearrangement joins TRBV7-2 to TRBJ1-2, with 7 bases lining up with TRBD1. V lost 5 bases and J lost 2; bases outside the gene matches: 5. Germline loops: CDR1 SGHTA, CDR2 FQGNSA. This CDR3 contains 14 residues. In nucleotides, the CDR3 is TGTGCCAGCAGCAGGAGGGGGCTGAACTATGGCTACACCTTC. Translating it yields CASSRRGLNYGYTF.

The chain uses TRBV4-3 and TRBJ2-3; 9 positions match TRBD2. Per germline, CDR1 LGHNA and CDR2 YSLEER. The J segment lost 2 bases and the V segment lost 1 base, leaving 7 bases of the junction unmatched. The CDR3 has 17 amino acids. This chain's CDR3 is CASSQGTSGRITDTQYF. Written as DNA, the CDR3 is TGCGCCAGCAGCCAAGGAACTAGCGGGCGAATCACAGATACGCAGTATTTT.

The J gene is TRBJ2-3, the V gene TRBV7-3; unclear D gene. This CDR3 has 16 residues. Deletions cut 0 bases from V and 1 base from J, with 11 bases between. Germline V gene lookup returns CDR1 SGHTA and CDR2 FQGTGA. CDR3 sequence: CASSLTSESRTDTQYF. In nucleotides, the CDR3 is TGTGCCAGCAGCTTAACGTCTGAGTCGCGCACAGATACGCAGTATTTT. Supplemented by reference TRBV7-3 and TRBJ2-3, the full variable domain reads GAGVSQTPSNKVTEKGKYVELRCDPISGHTALYWYRQSLGQGPEFLIYFQGTGAADDSGLPNDRFFAVRPEGSVSTLKIQRTERGDSAVYLCASSLTSESRTDTQYFGPGTRLTVL.

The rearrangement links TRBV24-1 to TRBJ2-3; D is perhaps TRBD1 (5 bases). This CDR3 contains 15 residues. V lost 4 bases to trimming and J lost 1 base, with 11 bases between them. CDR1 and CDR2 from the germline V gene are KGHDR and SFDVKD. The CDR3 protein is CATSEGARGTDTQYF. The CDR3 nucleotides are TGTGCCACCAGTGAAGGGGCAAGAGGCACAGATACGCAGTATTTT.

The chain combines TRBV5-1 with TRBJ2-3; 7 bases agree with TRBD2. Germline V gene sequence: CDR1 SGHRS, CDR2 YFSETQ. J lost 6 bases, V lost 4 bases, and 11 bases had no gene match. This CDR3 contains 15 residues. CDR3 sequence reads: CASSESGTTLDTQYF. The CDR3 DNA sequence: TGCGCCAGCAGCGAATCCGGGACTACCCTTGATACGCAGTATTTT.

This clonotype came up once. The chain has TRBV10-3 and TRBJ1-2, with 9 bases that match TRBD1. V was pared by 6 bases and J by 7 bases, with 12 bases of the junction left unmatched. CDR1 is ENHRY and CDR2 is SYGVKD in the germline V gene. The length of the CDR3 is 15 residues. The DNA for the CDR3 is TGTGCCATCAGACCCGACAGGGGGGAAGGCTGTGGCTACACCTTC. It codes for CAIRPDRGEGCGYTF.

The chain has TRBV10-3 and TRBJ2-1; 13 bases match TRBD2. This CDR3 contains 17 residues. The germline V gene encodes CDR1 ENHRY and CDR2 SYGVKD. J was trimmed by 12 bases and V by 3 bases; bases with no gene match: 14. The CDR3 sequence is CAISEPPGTSGEAVQFF. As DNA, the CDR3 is TGTGCCATCAGTGAACCACCCGGGACTAGCGGGGAGGCGGTGCAGTTCTTC.

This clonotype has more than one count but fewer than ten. DNA for the CDR3: TGTGCCAGCAGCTCCATAGACAGCGACGGGTCCAATGAGCAGTTCTTC. As protein: CASSSIDSDGSNEQFF. This chain joins TRBV7-9 and TRBJ2-1, with D maybe TRBD1 (5 bases). With 4 bases removed from V and 6 bases from J, the gap between germline ends came to 19 bases. This CDR3 region has 16 residues. Germline-derived CDR1 and CDR2 are SEHNR and FQNEAQ (reference sequence).

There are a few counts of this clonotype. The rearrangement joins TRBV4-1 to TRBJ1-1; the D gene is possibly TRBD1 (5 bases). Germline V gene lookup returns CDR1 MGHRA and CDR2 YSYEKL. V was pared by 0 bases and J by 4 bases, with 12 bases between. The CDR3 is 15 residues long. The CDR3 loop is CASSQDPRGGTEAFF. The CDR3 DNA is TGCGCCAGCAGCCAAGATCCTCGTGGGGGCACTGAAGCTTTCTTT.

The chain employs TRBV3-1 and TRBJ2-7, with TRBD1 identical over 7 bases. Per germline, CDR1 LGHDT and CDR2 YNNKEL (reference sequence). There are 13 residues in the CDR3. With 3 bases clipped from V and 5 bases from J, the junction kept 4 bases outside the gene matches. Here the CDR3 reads CASSHHQGDEQYF. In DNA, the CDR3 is TGTGCCAGCAGCCATCACCAGGGGGACGAGCAGTACTTC.

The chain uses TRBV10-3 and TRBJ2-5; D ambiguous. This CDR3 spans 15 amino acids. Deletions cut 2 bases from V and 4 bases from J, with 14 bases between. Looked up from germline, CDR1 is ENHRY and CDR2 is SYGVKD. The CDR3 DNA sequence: TGTGCCATCAGTGAGGACGGCACCAGGTCAGAGACCCAGTACTTC. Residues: CAISEDGTRSETQYF.

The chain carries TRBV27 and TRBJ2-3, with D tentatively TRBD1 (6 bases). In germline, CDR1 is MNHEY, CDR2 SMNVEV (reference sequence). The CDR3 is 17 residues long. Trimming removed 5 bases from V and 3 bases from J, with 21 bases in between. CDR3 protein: CASSPLGALTKTDTQYF. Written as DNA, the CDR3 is TGTGCCAGCAGTCCTTTGGGGGCCCTCACAAAAACAGATACGCAGTATTTT.

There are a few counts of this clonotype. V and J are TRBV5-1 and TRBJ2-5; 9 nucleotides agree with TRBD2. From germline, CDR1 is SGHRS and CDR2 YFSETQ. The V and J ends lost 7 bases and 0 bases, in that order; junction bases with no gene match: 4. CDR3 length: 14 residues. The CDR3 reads CASEASGNQETQYF. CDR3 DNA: TGCGCCAGCGAGGCTAGCGGGAACCAAGAGACCCAGTACTTC.

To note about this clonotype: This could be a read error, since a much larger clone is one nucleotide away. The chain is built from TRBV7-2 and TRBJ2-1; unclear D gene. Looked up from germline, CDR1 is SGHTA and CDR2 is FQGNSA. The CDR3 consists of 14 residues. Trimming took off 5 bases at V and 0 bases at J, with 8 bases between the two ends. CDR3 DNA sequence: TGTGCCAGCAGCCTCCCACCCTCCTACAATGAGCAGTTCTTC. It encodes CASSLPPSYNEQFF.

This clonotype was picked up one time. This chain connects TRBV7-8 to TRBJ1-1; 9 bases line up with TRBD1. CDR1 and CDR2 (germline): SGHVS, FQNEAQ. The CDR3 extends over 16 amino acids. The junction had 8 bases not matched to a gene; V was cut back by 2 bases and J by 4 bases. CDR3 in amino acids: CASSLRDRVWATEAFF. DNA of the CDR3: TGTGCCAGCAGCTTAAGGGACAGGGTTTGGGCCACTGAAGCTTTCTTT.

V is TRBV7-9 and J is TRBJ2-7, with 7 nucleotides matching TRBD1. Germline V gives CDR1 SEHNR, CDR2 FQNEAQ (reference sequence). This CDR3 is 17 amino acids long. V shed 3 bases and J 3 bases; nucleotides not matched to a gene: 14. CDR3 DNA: TGTGCCAGCAGCTTTAAGTCCGGGACAGCCTATTTCTACGAGCAGTACTTC. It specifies CASSFKSGTAYFYEQYF.

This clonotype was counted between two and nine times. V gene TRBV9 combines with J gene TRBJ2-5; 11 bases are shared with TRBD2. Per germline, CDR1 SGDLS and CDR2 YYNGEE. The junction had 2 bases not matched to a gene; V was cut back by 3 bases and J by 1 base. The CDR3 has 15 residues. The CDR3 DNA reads TGTGCCAGCAGCGCTAGCGGGGGGTTCCAAGAGACCCAGTACTTC. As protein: CASSASGGFQETQYF.

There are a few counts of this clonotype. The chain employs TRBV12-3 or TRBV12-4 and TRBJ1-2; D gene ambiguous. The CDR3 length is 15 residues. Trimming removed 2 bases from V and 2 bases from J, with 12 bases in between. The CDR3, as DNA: TGTGCCAGCAGTTTACCAGTGGCGGGAAACTATGGCTACACCTTC. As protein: CASSLPVAGNYGYTF.

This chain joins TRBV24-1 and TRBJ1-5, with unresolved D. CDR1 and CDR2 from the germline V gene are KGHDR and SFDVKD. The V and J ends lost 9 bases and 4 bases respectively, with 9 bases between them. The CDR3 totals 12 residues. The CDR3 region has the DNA TGTGCCACCGGAGGTTTGAATCAGCCCCAGCATTTT. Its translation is CATGGLNQPQHF.

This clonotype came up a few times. For the CDR3, the DNA is TGTGCCAGCAGGGGCGTAGTGGATACGCAGTATTTT. Residues: CASRGVVDTQYF. This chain uses TRBV27 with TRBJ2-3; D is ambiguous. The CDR3 has 12 amino acids. Trimming removed 6 bases at V and 6 bases at J, with 10 bases between. Germline V lookup: CDR1 MNHEY, CDR2 SMNVEV (reference sequence).

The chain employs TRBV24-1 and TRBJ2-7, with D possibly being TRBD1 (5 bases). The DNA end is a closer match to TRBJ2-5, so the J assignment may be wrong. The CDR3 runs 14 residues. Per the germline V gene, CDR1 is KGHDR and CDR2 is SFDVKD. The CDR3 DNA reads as TGTGCCACCAGTGATAGGGGCTCCGAAAGGACCCAGTACTTC. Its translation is CATSDRGSERTQYF.

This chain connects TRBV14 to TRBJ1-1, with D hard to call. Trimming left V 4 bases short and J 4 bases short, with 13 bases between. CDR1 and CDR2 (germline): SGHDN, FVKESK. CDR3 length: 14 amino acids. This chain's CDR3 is CASSLKGRGTEAFF. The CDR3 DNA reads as TGTGCCAGCAGCCTGAAGGGAAGAGGCACTGAAGCTTTCTTT.

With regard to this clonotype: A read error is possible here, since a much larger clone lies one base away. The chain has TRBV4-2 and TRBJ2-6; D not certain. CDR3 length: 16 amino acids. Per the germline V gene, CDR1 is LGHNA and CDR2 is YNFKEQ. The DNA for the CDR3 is TGTGCCAGCAGCCAAGAGGGCAGAGCTGGGGTCAACGTCCTGACTTTC. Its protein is CASSQEGRAGVNVLTF.

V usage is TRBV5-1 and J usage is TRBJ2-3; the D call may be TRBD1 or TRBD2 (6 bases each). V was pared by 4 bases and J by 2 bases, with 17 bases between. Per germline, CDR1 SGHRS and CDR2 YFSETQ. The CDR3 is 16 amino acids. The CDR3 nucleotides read TGCGCCAGCAGCCCTTTGGAGGGGGGTTCCACAGATACGCAGTATTTT. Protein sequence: CASSPLEGGSTDTQYF.

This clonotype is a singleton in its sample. The CDR3 sequence is CASTTWADTQYF. The CDR3 DNA sequence: TGTGCCAGCACCACCTGGGCAGATACGCAGTATTTT. This chain connects TRBV11-2 to TRBJ2-3; D remains ambiguous. Trimming cost V 7 bases and J 4 bases, with 9 bases left between them. This CDR3 has 12 residues. Looked up from germline, CDR1 is SGHAT and CDR2 is FQNNGV.

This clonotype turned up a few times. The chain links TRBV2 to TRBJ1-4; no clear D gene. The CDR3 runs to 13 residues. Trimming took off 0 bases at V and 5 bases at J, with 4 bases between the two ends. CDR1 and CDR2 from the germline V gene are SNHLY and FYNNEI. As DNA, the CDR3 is TGTGCCAGCAGTGAAGCCGGGAATGAAAAACTGTTTTTT. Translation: CASSEAGNEKLFF. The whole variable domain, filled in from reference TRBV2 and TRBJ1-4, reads EPEVTQTPSHQVTQMGQEVILRCVPISNHLYFYWYRQILGQKVEFLVSFYNNEISEKSEIFDDQFSVERPDGSNFTLKIRSTKLEDSAMYFCASSEAGNEKLFFGSGTQLSVL.

CDR3 sequence (DNA): TGTGCCAGCAGCCAGATTTACTCAGAGGGAAATGAGCAGTTCTTC. Translated: CASSQIYSEGNEQFF. The chain uses TRBV9 and TRBJ2-1, with a tentative D call TRBD2 (5 bases). Trimming took off 4 bases at V and 7 bases at J, with 18 bases between the two ends. This CDR3 comprises 15 residues. Germline CDR1 and CDR2: SGDLS and YYNGEE.

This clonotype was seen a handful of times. The CDR3 nucleotides read TGTGCCAGCAGCCAAGAAGAACTCCCCCCAGATACGCAGTATTTT. Protein sequence: CASSQEELPPDTQYF. The chain couples TRBV4-2 to TRBJ2-3; D uncertain. CDR1 and CDR2 from the germline V gene are LGHNA and YNFKEQ. V was cut by 0 bases and J by 4 bases, with 11 bases left in between. This CDR3 region has 15 residues.

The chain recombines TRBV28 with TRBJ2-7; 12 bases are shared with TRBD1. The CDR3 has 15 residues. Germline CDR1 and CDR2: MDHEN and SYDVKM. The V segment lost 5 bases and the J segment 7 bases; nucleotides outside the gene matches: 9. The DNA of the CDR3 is TGTGCCAGCAGTCGGGACAGGGGGCCCCCCTCTGAGCAGTACTTC. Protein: CASSRDRGPPSEQYF.

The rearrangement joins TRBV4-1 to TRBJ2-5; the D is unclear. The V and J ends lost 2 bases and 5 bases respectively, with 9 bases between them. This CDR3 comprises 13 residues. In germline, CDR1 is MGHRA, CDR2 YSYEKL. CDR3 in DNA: TGCGCCAGCAGCCAACTCCTGGGGGAGACCCAGTACTTC. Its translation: CASSQLLGETQYF.

This chain's CDR3 is CASTRGGRIGTDTQYF. DNA for the CDR3: TGTGCCAGCACGCGGGGGGGTCGCATCGGCACAGATACGCAGTATTTT. This chain joins TRBV2 and TRBJ2-3; TRBD2 agrees at 9 bases. J lost 1 base, V lost 7 bases, and 9 bases had no gene match. The CDR3 sequence is 16 residues long. Germline values: CDR1 SNHLY, CDR2 FYNNEI.